The rows below give T cell receptor beta chains drawn from one sample of a study of T cell responses to AZD1222 COVID-19 vaccine. Generated by immunoSEQ multiplex PCR, the TCRdb table keeps only in-frame clones and is missing some. This table has about 97,000 clones, around 89% appearing once. Sequenced material: peripheral blood, taken on day 0 of AZD1222 vaccination. Receptors were obtained from an adult in good health. The conserved cysteine and the conserved F or W are not part of the CDR3 here. The order of the fields is J gene, V gene, CDR3 protein.

TRBJ1-4	TRBV5-4	ASSLNPAGPSEKLF
TRBJ1-1	TRBV7-3	ASRSTQNTEAF
TRBJ1-5	TRBV12-3/TRBV12-4	ASRPRDGQEH
TRBJ1-1	TRBV5-1	ASSLDRGRGTEAF
TRBJ1-4	TRBV29-1	SAGGTRDTVYEKLF
TRBJ1-5	TRBV19	ASSHTGPNTPNQPQH
TRBJ1-3	TRBV6-5	ASSYSTVSGNTIY
TRBJ1-2	TRBV9	ASSEASGQGGGYT
TRBJ2-3	TRBV28	ASKTGLDVHTQY
TRBJ1-4	TRBV28	ASSSQGTTNEKLF
TRBJ2-4	TRBV3-1/TRBV3-2	ASSLETGGLNIQY
TRBJ1-4	TRBV4-3	ASSHIPGQGFEKLF
TRBJ2-1	TRBV5-6	ASSSTVGTLNEQF
TRBJ1-1	TRBV7-9	ASSLEGGLNTEAF
TRBJ1-5	TRBV6-6	ASTSGTGHQPQH
TRBJ1-5	TRBV9	ASSPQGFSNQPQH
TRBJ2-7	TRBV28	ASSLVAGQGSYEQY
TRBJ2-7	TRBV7-2	ASSLNSLATYEQY
TRBJ1-6	TRBV7-9	ASSSQGDNYSPLH
TRBJ1-1	TRBV6-5	ASSYGGPEAF
TRBJ2-1	TRBV7-2	ASSLGPNRGEQF
TRBJ1-2	TRBV10-1	ASPGQSYGYT
TRBJ1-2	TRBV9	ASRGQGGYT
TRBJ2-6	TRBV2	ASSEGALRANVLT
TRBJ2-3	TRBV28	ASSSSGTSSDTQY
TRBJ1-1	TRBV6-5	ASSYAAPTEAF
TRBJ1-1	TRBV24-1	ATSDPPPKDTEAF
TRBJ2-2	TRBV2	ASGSRDTGELF
TRBJ2-3	TRBV7-2	ASSLEPAGGWADTQY
TRBJ1-3	TRBV7-9	ASSRDEQYIY
TRBJ2-1	TRBV28	ASSLRGEQF
TRBJ2-1	TRBV7-3	ASSSAGDNEQF
TRBJ1-2	TRBV3-1/TRBV3-2	ASSQTPTPGYT
TRBJ2-2	TRBV3-1/TRBV3-2	ASSQDRLSGMAGELF
TRBJ2-7	TRBV10-3	AISESQRRNEQY
TRBJ2-7	TRBV9	ASSPRTAYEQY
TRBJ1-2	TRBV29-1	SVEGHRGPGYT
TRBJ1-1	TRBV28	ASSLLDRPKPEAF
TRBJ2-5	TRBV15	ATKSTPGLAGTAQY
TRBJ1-3	TRBV4-2	ASSQMSGRLSGNTIY
TRBJ2-7	TRBV29-1	SVAGTSYEQY
TRBJ2-3	TRBV6-6	ASRRPGTSTDTQY
TRBJ1-5	TRBV30	AWALRDRDNQPQH
TRBJ2-5	TRBV6-2/TRBV6-3	ASSYDLGFGQETQY
TRBJ2-7	TRBV6-5	ASLTGTGSYEQY
TRBJ1-1	TRBV5-1	ASSLPQVNTEAF
TRBJ1-6	TRBV29-1	SVRTESSYNSPLH
TRBJ2-3	TRBV10-3	AFSSGGWRTQY
TRBJ1-1	TRBV7-2	ASSLEGPNTEAF
TRBJ2-5	TRBV27	ASSLSVGQGGRGTQY
TRBJ2-3	TRBV7-2	ASSPSGFSTDTQY
TRBJ2-3	TRBV2	ASDPSGSPDTQY